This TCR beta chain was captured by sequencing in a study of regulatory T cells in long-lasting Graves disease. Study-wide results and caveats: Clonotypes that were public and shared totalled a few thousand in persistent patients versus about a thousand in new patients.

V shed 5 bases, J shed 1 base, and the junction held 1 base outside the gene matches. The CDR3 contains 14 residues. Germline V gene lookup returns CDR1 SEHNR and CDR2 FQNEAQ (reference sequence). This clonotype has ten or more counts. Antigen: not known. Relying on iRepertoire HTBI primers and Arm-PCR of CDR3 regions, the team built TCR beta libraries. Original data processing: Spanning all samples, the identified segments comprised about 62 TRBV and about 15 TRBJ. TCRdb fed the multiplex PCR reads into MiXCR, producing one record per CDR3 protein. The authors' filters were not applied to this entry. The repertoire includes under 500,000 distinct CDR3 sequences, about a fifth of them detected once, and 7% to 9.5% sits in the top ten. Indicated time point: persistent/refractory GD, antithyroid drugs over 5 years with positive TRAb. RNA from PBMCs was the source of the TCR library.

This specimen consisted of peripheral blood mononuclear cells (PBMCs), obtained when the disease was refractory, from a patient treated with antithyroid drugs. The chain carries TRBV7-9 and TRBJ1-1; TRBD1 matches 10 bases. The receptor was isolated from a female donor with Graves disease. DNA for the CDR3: TGTGCCAGCAGCCGGACAGGGGGGAACACTGAAGCTTTCTTT. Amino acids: CASSRTGGNTEAFF.